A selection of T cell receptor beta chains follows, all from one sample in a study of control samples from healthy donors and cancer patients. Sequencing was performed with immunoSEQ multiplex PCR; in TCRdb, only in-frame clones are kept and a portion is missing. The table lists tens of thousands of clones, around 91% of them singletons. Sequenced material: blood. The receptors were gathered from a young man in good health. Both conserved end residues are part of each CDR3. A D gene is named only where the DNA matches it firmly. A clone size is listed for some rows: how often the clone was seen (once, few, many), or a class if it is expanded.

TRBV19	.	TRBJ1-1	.	TGTGCCAGTACCCAAGCTAGTGGCGAAGCTTTCTTT	CASTQASGEAFF
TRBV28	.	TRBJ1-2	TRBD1	TGTGCCAGCAGTTTAGGGGCAGGGGGCATAAGGTATGGCTACACCTTC	CASSLGAGGIRYGYTF
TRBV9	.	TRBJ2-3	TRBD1	TGTGCCAGCAGCGTAGTAGGCAGGGGGCAGGATACGCAGTATTTT	CASSVVGRGQDTQYF
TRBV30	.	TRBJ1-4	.	TGTGCCTGGGGGGCAAATGAAAAACTGTTTTTT	CAWGANEKLFF
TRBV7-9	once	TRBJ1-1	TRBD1	TGTGCCAGCAGCCGGATCGGGGCCAGGGGGGGAGCTTTCTTT	CASSRIGARGGAFF
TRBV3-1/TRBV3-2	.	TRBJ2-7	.	TGTGCCAGCAGTCCTTTGGGGCACCGGGGACCCTTGTCGGGTTCCTACGAGCAGTACTTC	CASSPLGHRGPLSGSYEQYF
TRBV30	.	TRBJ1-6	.	TGTGCCTGGAGCCCCCTCGGGGGGCTCTCACCCCTCCACTTT	CAWSPLGGLSPLHF
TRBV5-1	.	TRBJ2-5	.	TGCGCCAGCAGCTCAATACAACAAGAGACCCAGTACTTC	CASSSIQQETQYF
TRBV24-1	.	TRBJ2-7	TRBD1	TGTGCCACCAGTGACCGTGACAGGGCGCACGAGCAGTACTTC	CATSDRDRAHEQYF
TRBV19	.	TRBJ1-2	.	TGTGCCAGTAGTATAGAGCCGGATAACTATGGCTACACCTTC	CASSIEPDNYGYTF
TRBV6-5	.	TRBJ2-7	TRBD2	TGTGCCAGCAGTTACTCCCCTAGCGGGAGTACATACGAGCAGTACTTC	CASSYSPSGSTYEQYF
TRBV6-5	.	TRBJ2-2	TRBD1	TGTGCCAGCAGTTACTCGGGACAGGGAGGCGGGGAGCTGTTTTTT	CASSYSGQGGGELFF
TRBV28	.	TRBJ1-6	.	TGTGCCAGCACCGTGGGGCAAAATAATTCACCCCTCCACTTT	CASTVGQNNSPLHF
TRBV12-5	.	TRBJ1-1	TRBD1	TGTGCTAGTGGTTTGGAGGGGGCGGACACTGAAGCTTTCTTT	CASGLEGADTEAFF
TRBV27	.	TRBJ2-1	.	TGTGCCTCCGGGGCGGCCACCTGGAATGAGCAGTTCTTC	CASGAATWNEQFF
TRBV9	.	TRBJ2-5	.	TGTGCCAGCAGCGAGTCAAGCATTGAGTACCAAGAGACCCAGTACTTC	CASSESSIEYQETQYF
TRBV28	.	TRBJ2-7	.	TGTGCCAGCACCATGGGAGCGGAAATACGGTACTTC	CASTMGAEIRYF
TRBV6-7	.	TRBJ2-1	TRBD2	TGTGCCAGCAGTTACCCCCCAGCGGGAGGTATCTCGGGGCAGTTCTTC	CASSYPPAGGISGQFF
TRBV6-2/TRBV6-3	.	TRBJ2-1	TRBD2	TGTGCCAGCAGTTACTCGAGGACTAGCGGCCACAATGAGCAGTTCTTC	CASSYSRTSGHNEQFF
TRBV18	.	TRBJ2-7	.	TGTGCCAGCTCACCACCGTCAGGGGCGGAATACGAGCAGTACTTC	CASSPPSGAEYEQYF
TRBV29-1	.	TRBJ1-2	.	TGCAGCGAAGTGGGGGGGCCAGATGGCTACACCTTC	CSEVGGPDGYTF
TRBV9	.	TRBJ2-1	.	TGTGCCAGCAGCGTAGACCCTAGCCGTCGGTACAATGAGCAGTTCTTC	CASSVDPSRRYNEQFF
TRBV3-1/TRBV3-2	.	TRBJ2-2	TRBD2	TGTGCCAGCAGCCAAGATTTTGGCGGGAGTGCGGGCACCGGGGAGCTGTTTTTT	CASSQDFGGSAGTGELFF
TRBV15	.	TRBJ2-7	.	TGTGCCACCAGCAGAGATACGGCTTCCTACGAGCAGTACTTC	CATSRDTASYEQYF
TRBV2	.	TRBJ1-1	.	TGTGCCAGCAAAGGGGGGGTTGGCTCTGGGACTGAAGCTTTCTTT	CASKGGVGSGTEAFF
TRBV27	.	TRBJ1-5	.	TGTGCCAGCAGCCGACGCGGGGGTTTGAATCAGCCCCAGCATTTT	CASSRRGGLNQPQHF